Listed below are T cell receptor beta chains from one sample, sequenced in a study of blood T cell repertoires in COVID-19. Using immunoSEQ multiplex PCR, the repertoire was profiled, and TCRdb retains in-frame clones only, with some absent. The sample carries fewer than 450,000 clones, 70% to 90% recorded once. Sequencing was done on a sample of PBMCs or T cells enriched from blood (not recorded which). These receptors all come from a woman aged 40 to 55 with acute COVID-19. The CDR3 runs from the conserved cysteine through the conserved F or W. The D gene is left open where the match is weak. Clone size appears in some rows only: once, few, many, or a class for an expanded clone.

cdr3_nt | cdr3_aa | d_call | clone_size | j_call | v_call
TGTGCCAGTAGTAGATCGGACAGGGGCTACGAGCAGTACTTC | CASSRSDRGYEQYF | TRBD1 | NA | TRBJ2-7 | TRBV19
TGTGCCAGCAGTCCCTCCAGTGAAAAACTGTTTTTT | CASSPSSEKLFF | NA | few | TRBJ1-4 | TRBV6-5
TGTGCCAGCACCATGACTGGCACAGATACGCAGTATTTT | CASTMTGTDTQYF | NA | NA | TRBJ2-3 | TRBV6-5
TGTGCCAGCAGAGGACAGCCGGGCGGGGAGCTGTTTTTT | CASRGQPGGELFF | NA | NA | TRBJ2-2 | TRBV2
TGTGCCAGCAGGAGCTCCTATAATTCACCCCTCCACTTT | CASRSSYNSPLHF | NA | few | TRBJ1-6 | TRBV2
TGTGCCAGCAGCAAAGTCGGCACAGATACGCAGTATTTT | CASSKVGTDTQYF | NA | NA | TRBJ2-3 | TRBV7-9
TGTGCCAGCAGCCCGGGACAGGGGGGTTTCCATGAGCAGTTCTTC | CASSPGQGGFHEQFF | TRBD1 | NA | TRBJ2-1 | TRBV5-6
TGTGCCAGCAGCCGACTAGCGGGGGGCCCGTACCAAGAGACCCAGTACTTC | CASSRLAGGPYQETQYF | TRBD2 | NA | TRBJ2-5 | TRBV11-2
TGTGCCAGCAGCTCCAACGGACAGGTTGGGGGCTACACCTTC | CASSSNGQVGGYTF | TRBD1 | NA | TRBJ1-2 | TRBV7-9
TGTGCCAGCAGTGACGGACAGGGGCTCGTGTCAGCTTTCTTT | CASSDGQGLVSAFF | TRBD1 | few | TRBJ1-1 | TRBV6-1
TGCGCCAGCAGCTTGTTTTGGGGAGGAGTTGAGTTAGACTATGGCTACACCTTC | CASSLFWGGVELDYGYTF | NA | NA | TRBJ1-2 | TRBV5-1
TGCGCCAGCAGCTTGGCCGGGGGCTCCTATAATTCACCCCTCCACTTT | CASSLAGGSYNSPLHF | NA | NA | TRBJ1-6 | TRBV5-1
TGCGCCAGCAGCCAAGATGGGACAGGTGGATCCTACGAGCAGTACTTC | CASSQDGTGGSYEQYF | TRBD1 | NA | TRBJ2-7 | TRBV4-1
TGTGCCAGCAGTTTATCTCCCTCGCGTAAGACCCAGTACTTC | CASSLSPSRKTQYF | NA | NA | TRBJ2-5 | TRBV27
TGTGCCAGCAGCCGACGAGGGGGCTACGAGCAGTACTTC | CASSRRGGYEQYF | NA | NA | TRBJ2-7 | TRBV3-1/TRBV3-2
TGCAGCGTTGAAACGGGGGAACGGTATGGCTACACCTTC | CSVETGERYGYTF | NA | NA | TRBJ1-2 | TRBV29-1
TGTGCTAGTGGACCACGGGACAGCACCTACGAGCAGTACTTC | CASGPRDSTYEQYF | TRBD1 | NA | TRBJ2-7 | TRBV12-5
TGTGCCACCATTTACCCCGCGACAGGAGCGCCGAATGAAAAACTGTTTTTT | CATIYPATGAPNEKLFF | NA | NA | TRBJ1-4 | TRBV24-1
TGCAGCGTTGAAGAGCTAGCGGGGGGCTACGAGCAGTACTTC | CSVEELAGGYEQYF | TRBD2 | once | TRBJ2-7 | TRBV29-1
TGTGCCAGCAGCGGACGGGACAGGGGTGCGTCGAAGTCACCCCTCCACTTT | CASSGRDRGASKSPLHF | TRBD1 | NA | TRBJ1-6 | TRBV9
TGTGCCAGCAGCTTAGTCTCCCCAGGGGCGTGGGTCGGGGAGCTGTTTTTT | CASSLVSPGAWVGELFF | NA | NA | TRBJ2-2 | TRBV11-2
TGCGCCAGCAGTCATTTATCGCTAGCGGGGGGGCGAGGAGCTGCCCCCCCATGCACAGATACGCAGTATTTT | CASSHLSLAGGRGAAPPCTDTQYF | TRBD2 | NA | TRBJ2-3 | TRBV23-1
TGTGCCAGCAGCCTTCAGGGAAACAATCAGCCCCAGCATTTT | CASSLQGNNQPQHF | NA | NA | TRBJ1-5 | TRBV11-2
TGTGCCTGGAGTCGCAGGAAAAACTACAATGAGCAGTTCTTC | CAWSRRKNYNEQFF | NA | NA | TRBJ2-1 | TRBV30
TGTGCCAGCAGCCCCGGGACAGGGAATCAGCCCCAGCATTTT | CASSPGTGNQPQHF | TRBD1 | NA | TRBJ1-5 | TRBV7-8
TGTGCCAGTAATCGGTACCCCTCAGATACGCAGTATTTT | CASNRYPSDTQYF | NA | NA | TRBJ2-3 | TRBV19
TGTGCCTATGCGGGGGCATACTCTGGAAACACCATATATTTT | CAYAGAYSGNTIYF | NA | NA | TRBJ1-3 | TRBV30
TGTGCCAGCAGTTACGAGCTTACCTCCTACGAGCAGTACTTC | CASSYELTSYEQYF | NA | NA | TRBJ2-7 | TRBV6-5
TGTGCCAGCAGCTTAAAAGCGGGGGCTGGCACAGATACGCAGTATTTT | CASSLKAGAGTDTQYF | TRBD2 | NA | TRBJ2-3 | TRBV7-8
TGTGCCAGTAGTAGTCAGACAGGGGGCGGCTATGGCTACACCTTC | CASSSQTGGGYGYTF | TRBD1 | many | TRBJ1-2 | TRBV19
TGTGCCAGCAGTTCTACAGGGTTAGGGGCCAACGTCCTGACTTTC | CASSSTGLGANVLTF | NA | NA | TRBJ2-6 | TRBV27
TGTGCCAGTAGTACCCGGACAGGGGGGGTATATAGCAATCAGCCCCAGCATTTT | CASSTRTGGVYSNQPQHF | TRBD1 | once | TRBJ1-5 | TRBV19